Here is one T cell receptor (beta chain) with its context. Antigen specificity is unknown. As to time point: persistent/refractory GD, antithyroid drugs over 5 years with positive TRAb. The authors made the TCR library using RNA they extracted from PBMCs. This sample was included in a study of regulatory T cells in long-lasting Graves disease. For the study at large: Persistence in Graves' disease denoted antithyroid drug use beyond 5 years alongside positive TSH receptor antibodies.

Building the TCR beta libraries relied on iRepertoire HTBI primers, and CDR3 regions underwent Arm-PCR. TCRdb reprocessed the multiplex PCR reads with MiXCR, giving one entry per CDR3 protein. The sample includes under 500,000 distinct CDR3 sequences, around 20% of them seen just once. Broader study findings: Thyroid tissue was not studied; only peripheral blood was. Whereas 966 public clonotypes were shared by new patients, persistent patients shared more, at a few thousand.

The clonotype comes from a female donor with Graves disease. Specimen: peripheral blood mononuclear cells (PBMCs), collected when the disease was refractory, from a patient treated with antithyroid drugs.

CDR3 residues: CASGQGYNSPLHF. For the CDR3, the DNA is TGTGCCAGTGGCCAGGGATATAATTCACCCCTCCACTTT. This sequence joins TRBV19 and TRBJ1-6; possibly TRBD1 for D (5 bases). Per the germline V gene, CDR1 is LNHDA and CDR2 is SQIVND (reference sequence). CDR3 length: 13 residues. V lost 8 bases, J lost 4 bases, and 9 bases lay in between.